One and the same sample provided the 21 T cell receptor beta chains below, sequenced in a study of blood T cell repertoires in COVID-19. Libraries were prepared by immunoSEQ multiplex PCR; TCRdb keeps only in-frame clonotypes and omits some of them. The table includes roughly 300,000 clones, around 85% detected once. The sequencing sample was made of PBMCs or T cells enriched from blood (not recorded which). Receptors were obtained from a woman aged 40 to 50 with acute COVID-19.

The J gene is TRBJ1-1, the V gene TRBV19; the D is unclear. The germline gives CDR1 LNHDA, CDR2 SQIVND (reference sequence). Trimming left V 7 bases short and J 1 base short, with 10 bases between. This CDR3 is 13 amino acids long. For the CDR3, the DNA is TGTGCCAGTATCTCAACCGGGAACACTGAAGCTTTCTTT. Translated, it gives CASISTGNTEAFF.

V gene TRBV19 combines with J gene TRBJ1-4; tentative D call: TRBD1 (5 bases). V was shortened by 7 bases and J by 6 bases, with 33 bases between the two germline ends. The CDR3 runs 20 residues. Germline CDR1 is LNHDA and CDR2 is SQIVND (reference sequence). CDR3: CASTLPPGLVGTGVDEKLFF. CDR3 nucleotides: TGTGCCAGTACCTTACCTCCGGGCCTGGTAGGGACGGGGGTGGATGAAAAACTGTTTTTT.

The chain has TRBV4-1 and TRBJ1-2, with 9 bases aligning to TRBD1. This CDR3 contains 21 residues. The V gene end was trimmed by 0 bases and the J gene end by 10 bases; junction bases not matched to a gene: 27. Per germline, CDR1 MGHRA and CDR2 YSYEKL. The CDR3 DNA follows: TGCGCCAGCAGCCAAGAATACCCCCCCCGGTGGGACAGGGATCGGGGATGGGTCTACACCTTC. Its translation: CASSQEYPPRWDRDRGWVYTF.

The chain employs TRBV14 and TRBJ1-1; 7 nucleotides agree with TRBD1. The trim removed 2 bases at V and 4 bases at J, leaving 7 bases unmatched. This CDR3 comprises 15 residues. Germline V CDR1 and CDR2: SGHDN, FVKESK. The CDR3 spells CASSQWTGGVTEAFF. CDR3 nucleotides: TGTGCCAGCAGCCAATGGACAGGAGGGGTCACTGAAGCTTTCTTT.

In this sample, this clone turned up once. This chain links TRBV4-3 with TRBJ2-4; 8 bases map to TRBD1. Trimming at V came to 1 base and at J to 5 bases, leaving 7 bases not matched to a gene. Germline assignment: CDR1 LGHNA and CDR2 YSLEER. The CDR3 sequence is 16 residues long. This CDR3 reads CASSQGPQGAENIQYF. In nucleotides, the CDR3 is TGCGCCAGCAGCCAAGGACCGCAGGGGGCCGAAAACATTCAGTACTTC.

The chain combines TRBV9 with TRBJ1-1; 10 bases align to TRBD1. The germline V gene has CDR1 SGDLS and CDR2 YYNGEE. With 0 bases clipped from V and 4 bases from J, the junction kept 12 bases outside the gene matches. The CDR3 has 18 residues. The CDR3 here is CASSVGSIGTGAGTEAFF. CDR3 in DNA: TGTGCCAGCAGCGTAGGCTCTATTGGGACAGGGGCGGGCACTGAAGCTTTCTTT.

The chain recombines TRBV7-2 with TRBJ2-5; 9 positions match TRBD2. CDR3 length: 16 residues. Germline values: CDR1 SGHTA, CDR2 FQGNSA. V shed 5 bases and J 4 bases; nucleotides not matched to a gene: 11. As DNA, the CDR3 is TGTGCCAGCAGCCCGACTAGCGGTGGGTTTGGAGAGACCCAGTACTTC. This translates into CASSPTSGGFGETQYF.

The CDR3, as DNA: TGCGCCAGCAGCTTGGACAGGGGGAGCCAAGAGACCCAGTACTTC. The encoded protein is CASSLDRGSQETQYF. The V gene is TRBV5-1, the J gene TRBJ2-5; TRBD1 agrees at 8 bases. CDR3 length equals 15 residues. Germline CDR1 reads SGHRS; CDR2 reads YFSETQ. J lost 1 base, V lost 0 bases, and 2 bases had no gene match. The full variable domain, rest sourced from reference TRBV5-1 and TRBJ2-5, is KAGVTQTPRYLIKTRGQQVTLSCSPISGHRSVSWYQQTPGQGLQFLFEYFSETQRNKGNFPGRFSGRQFSNSRSEMNVSTLELGDSALYLCASSLDRGSQETQYFGPGTRLLVL.

CDR3 protein: CASSVARQEEGETQYF. DNA of the CDR3: TGTGCCAGCAGCGTAGCTCGCCAGGAGGAGGGAGAGACCCAGTACTTC. The rearrangement links TRBV9 to TRBJ2-5, with D perhaps matching TRBD2 (6 bases). This CDR3 contains 16 residues. V lost 0 bases, J lost 4 bases, and 16 bases lay in between. Germline CDR1 reads SGDLS; CDR2 reads YYNGEE.

This sequence joins TRBV10-3 and TRBJ2-7; unclear D gene. The CDR3 contains 13 residues. The germline V and J ends were trimmed by 6 bases and 2 bases, with 11 bases remaining between them. Germline lookup yields CDR1 ENHRY and CDR2 SYGVKD. For the CDR3, the DNA is TGTGCCATCAGCCAAGCCGTCCCCTACGAGCAGTACTTC. Its protein is CAISQAVPYEQYF.

This clone was seen a handful of times. The rearrangement uses TRBV19 and TRBJ1-5; tentative D call: TRBD1 (5 bases). Trimming left V 3 bases short and J 0 bases short, with 12 bases between. CDR3 length: 16 amino acids. Germline CDR1 and CDR2: LNHDA and SQIVND (reference sequence). CDR3 amino acids: CASSMEGTSSNQPQHF. In DNA form, the CDR3 reads TGTGCCAGTAGTATGGAGGGGACCTCTAGCAATCAGCCCCAGCATTTT.

The chain is built from TRBV2 and TRBJ1-1, with unresolved D. Germline loops: CDR1 SNHLY, CDR2 FYNNEI. The CDR3 runs to 14 residues. Trimming pared 6 bases from V and 2 bases from J, leaving 13 bases between. For the CDR3, the DNA is TGTGCCAGCAGACCCTTCCCAGTCAACACTGAAGCTTTCTTT. Protein sequence: CASRPFPVNTEAFF.

The chain employs TRBV7-2 and TRBJ1-1; tentatively, D is TRBD1 (5 bases). There are 14 residues in the CDR3. Trimming cost V 1 base and J 1 base, with 7 bases left between them. Germline V gene lookup returns CDR1 SGHTA and CDR2 FQGNSA. CDR3 nucleotide sequence: TGTGCCAGCAGCTTAGGTACAGGGAACACTGAAGCTTTCTTT. Its translation: CASSLGTGNTEAFF.

The rearrangement uses TRBV15 and TRBJ2-7; 9 positions agree with TRBD2. V trimming: 1 base; J trimming: 3 bases; junction bases outside the gene matches: 4. There are 15 residues in the CDR3. Germline lookup yields CDR1 LNHNV and CDR2 YYDKDF (reference sequence). The CDR3 reads CATSRAREGIYEQYF. The CDR3 DNA reads as TGTGCCACCAGCAGAGCGCGGGAGGGTATCTACGAGCAGTACTTC.

Only one count was recorded for this clone. This chain uses TRBV4-3 with TRBJ2-7, with 11 bases identical to TRBD2. V trimming: 0 bases; J trimming: 10 bases; junction bases outside the gene matches: 11. The CDR3 totals 16 residues. CDR1 LGHNA and CDR2 YSLEER come from the germline V gene. The CDR3 spells CASSQDRTSGQYLQYF. CDR3 nucleotide sequence: TGCGCCAGCAGCCAAGATCGGACTAGCGGGCAGTACCTCCAGTACTTC.

This clone showed up just once. The DNA of the CDR3 is TGTGCCAGCAGTGAATTGGGGGGGCGGACTGAAGCTTTCTTT. Its protein is CASSELGGRTEAFF. The V and J genes are TRBV25-1 and TRBJ1-1, with D possibly matching TRBD1 (6 bases). V dropped 1 base and J dropped 5 bases, with 11 bases sitting between them. Germline V gene sequence: CDR1 MGHDK, CDR2 SYGVNS. The CDR3 is 14 amino acids. The full variable domain, with the rest looked up from reference TRBV25-1 and TRBJ1-1, is EADIYQTPRYLVIGTGKKITLECSQTMGHDKMYWYQQDPGMELHLIHYSYGVNSTEKGDLSSESTVSRIRTEHFPLTLESARPSHTSQYLCASSELGGRTEAFFGQGTRLTVV.

The chain recombines TRBV6-5 with TRBJ1-2, with D possibly matching TRBD1 (6 bases). CDR3 length equals 13 residues. With 7 bases removed from V and 3 bases from J, the gap between germline ends came to 12 bases. CDR1 is MNHEY, CDR2 SVGAGI, per germline. Here the CDR3 reads CASTTGSDYGYTF. The CDR3 bases are TGTGCCAGCACTACAGGGAGCGACTATGGCTACACCTTC.

This clone came up a few times. The rearrangement links TRBV3-1 (or the pseudogene TRBV3-2) to TRBJ2-7, with 14 bases aligning to TRBD2. This CDR3 is built from 16 residues. V shed 3 bases, J shed 6 bases, and the junction held 7 bases outside the gene matches. Germline values: CDR1 LGHDT, CDR2 YNNKEL (reference sequence). The chain's CDR3 is CASSQGTSGSVREQYF. DNA for the CDR3: TGTGCCAGCAGCCAGGGGACTAGCGGGAGTGTACGCGAGCAGTACTTC.

The CDR3 reads CASLTGGAPGYTF. CDR3 bases: TGTGCCAGCCTTACTGGCGGGGCCCCTGGCTACACCTTC. The chain has TRBV12-3 or TRBV12-4 and TRBJ1-2; a possible D gene is TRBD1 (5 bases). Trimming took off 8 bases at V and 7 bases at J, with 17 bases between the two ends. The CDR3 extends over 13 amino acids.

The V call is TRBV6-1, the J call TRBJ1-2; 8 bases match TRBD1. Germline loops: CDR1 MNHNS, CDR2 SASEGT. The CDR3 extends over 22 amino acids. V was pared by 0 bases and J by 2 bases, with 23 bases of the junction left unmatched. This chain's CDR3 is CASSEARFRQGASVARNYGYTF. The CDR3 bases are TGTGCCAGCAGTGAAGCGCGGTTTCGGCAGGGGGCATCTGTTGCGAGAAACTATGGCTACACCTTC.

The chain combines TRBV10-1 with TRBJ1-6; TRBD1 aligns across 10 bases. This CDR3 is 17 amino acids long. J was trimmed by 14 bases and V by 1 base; bases with no gene match: 14. The V gene's germline CDR1 is WNHNN and CDR2 SYGVQD (reference sequence). The CDR3 region is CASSELGQGRKQGTLHF. CDR3 in DNA: TGCGCCAGCAGTGAGTTGGGACAGGGGCGCAAACAAGGGACCCTCCACTTT.